This TCR beta chain was profiled in a study of T cells after yellow fever vaccination. Findings and caveats of the study: Boosting was followed by the reappearance of most primary-vaccination clones (approximately 95% CD4, around 90% CD8).

CDR3 length equals 14 residues. Trimming removed 0 bases at V and 4 bases at J, with 10 bases between. The germline V gene encodes CDR1 SGHRS and CDR2 YFSETQ. Production of TCR cDNA was by 5'RACE template switching, which also added a universal primer site and UMIs. TCRdb redid the calling of the 5' RACE reads with MiXCR, one entry per CDR3 protein. The repertoire holds nearly 550,000 distinct CDR3 sequences, 15% to 20% seen once, with 14% in the top ten. This clonotype was detected a few times. Its target is not known. This sequence was found in a man in his thirties or forties who received the YFV17D yellow fever vaccine. Source: PBMCs, taken 15 days after the yellow fever booster vaccination. The chain links TRBV5-1 to TRBJ2-5; the D is unclear. The CDR3 reads CASSLARKGETQYF. For the CDR3, the DNA is TGCGCCAGCAGCTTGGCTAGAAAGGGAGAGACCCAGTACTTC.